This T cell receptor (beta chain) was identified during a study of Graves' ophthalmopathy and Graves' hyperthyroidism. About the research overall: Calling hyperthyroidism stable required that no ophthalmopathy show up within 18 months of follow-up.

Points from the study as a whole: Separation of ophthalmopathy from stable hyperthyroidism was achieved by a 13-signature model, at approximately 88% sensitivity and approximately 81% specificity.

RNA transcripts were the source from which TCR beta CDR3 regions were amplified. HTBI-primed first-round RT-PCR preceded second-round multiplex PCR. TCRdb fed the multiplex PCR reads into MiXCR, producing one record per CDR3 protein. Of over a million distinct CDR3 sequences listed, about 40% were seen once; the top ten hold more than 9.5%. CDR3 size: 16 residues. The germline gives CDR1 SQVTM, CDR2 ANQGSEA. Deletions cut 6 bases from V and 2 bases from J, with 22 bases between. This clonotype was picked up many times. Its target is unknown. The chain combines TRBV29-1 with TRBJ1-1, with D possibly matching TRBD1 (5 bases). Sequencing was carried out using peripheral blood or thyroid tissue (not recorded which). The TCR sequence derives from an adult man with Graves' hyperthyroidism. Here the CDR3 reads CSVEMTVRAPNTEAFF. CDR3 DNA: TGCAGCGTGGAAATGACAGTCCGTGCCCCAAACACTGAAGCTTTCTTT.